These 18 T cell receptor beta chains were all obtained from the same sample, sequenced in a study of tumor and adjacent non-tumor tissue in lung cancer (dated by TCRdb to the late 2010s). Receptor amplification or capture employed multiplex PCR. Instrument on record: Illumina HiSeq 2500. Following protocols modified from ARM-PCR, the researchers constructed TCRbeta libraries through three rounds of nested PCR with primers (Table S4). In TCRdb, the public reads were trimmed at Q25 with fastp and aligned with MiXCR, with productive beta chains retained. Rows matching on CDR3 protein sequence are summarized as one entry with the most common DNA and genes. The sample profile shows about 93,000 distinct CDR3 sequences; approximately 70% of them were found once. The biggest ten clones account for around 18% of the sample. Bulk unsorted tissue served as the source for RNA extraction, and RNA quality was assessed using a NanoDrop ND-1000 and an Agilent 2100.

The sequenced material came from lung tumor tissue. Source of these receptors: a man in his 60s with non-small cell lung cancer.

This clonotype has a count of ten or more. V usage is TRBV7-9 and J usage is TRBJ1-5; TRBD1 matches at 12 bases. Trimming at V came to 4 bases and at J to 3 bases, leaving 1 base not matched to a gene. Germline CDR1 SEHNR, CDR2 FQNEAQ (reference sequence). The CDR3 is 15 residues long. Written as DNA, the CDR3 is TGTGCCAGCAGCTCGGGACAGGGGGCCAATCAGCCCCAGCATTTT. Residues: CASSSGQGANQPQHF.

As regards this clonotype: The germline gene is not matched at one end of the junction; a read error may be the cause. The V gene is TRBV6-2 or TRBV6-3, the J gene TRBJ1-1; 10 nucleotides agree with TRBD1. Looked up from germline, CDR1 is MNHEY and CDR2 is SVGEGT. The CDR3 sequence is 13 residues long. The CDR3 region has the DNA TGTGCCAGCAGTTTGGGACAGGGGACTGAAGCTTACTTC. It specifies CASSLGQGTEAYF.

This clonotype ranks as medium-sized. V gene TRBV6-1 combines with J gene TRBJ2-3; D is perhaps TRBD2 (5 bases). The CDR3 has 13 amino acids. V lost 7 bases and J 6 bases, leaving 14 bases between the germline ends. Germline loops: CDR1 MNHNS, CDR2 SASEGT. The CDR3: CASNIVRGDTQYF. CDR3 DNA: TGTGCCAGCAATATTGTCCGCGGGGATACGCAGTATTTT.

The chain has TRBV9 and TRBJ1-1; unclear D gene. Between the trimmed V and J ends, which lost 0 bases and 0 bases, there was a span of 12 bases. In germline, CDR1 is SGDLS, CDR2 YYNGEE. CDR3 length: 16 amino acids. The CDR3 sequence is CASSVGAGRMNTEAFF. In DNA form, the CDR3 reads TGTGCCAGCAGCGTAGGTGCAGGACGCATGAACACTGAAGCTTTCTTT. Full variable domain (outside the CDR3, taken from reference TRBV9 and TRBJ1-1): DSGVTQTPKHLITATGQRVTLRCSPRSGDLSVYWYQQSLDQGLQFLIQYYNGEERAKGNILERFSAQQFPDLHSELNLSSLELGDSALYFCASSVGAGRMNTEAFFGQGTRLTVV.

For this clonotype: One end of the junction varies from germline; a read error may be responsible. The chain is built from TRBV28 and TRBJ2-7, with 9 bases matching TRBD1. CDR1 MDHEN and CDR2 SYDVKM come from the germline V gene. This CDR3 spans 14 amino acids. CDR3 amino acids: CVSGWDRARFEQYF. The DNA for the CDR3 is TGTGTCAGCGGGTGGGACAGGGCTCGCTTCGAGCAGTACTTC. Looking up the rest from reference TRBV28 and TRBJ2-7 gives the full variable domain: DVKVTQSSRYLVKRTGEKVFLECVQDMDHENMFWYRQDPGLGLRLIYFSYDVKMKEKGDIPEGYSVSREKKERFSLILESASTNQTSMYLCVSGWDRARFEQYFGPGTRLTVT.

A remark on this clonotype: Germline and junction disagree at one end, which may indicate a read error. The V and J genes are TRBV4-2 and TRBJ2-1; 9 bases map to TRBD2. The CDR3 spans 16 residues. CDR1 and CDR2 from the germline V gene are LGHNA and YNFKEQ. The CDR3 bases are TGTGCCGGCAGCCAAAATGTGGCGGGAGGGTACAATGGGCAGTTCTTC. As protein: CAGSQNVAGGYNGQFF.

The chain employs TRBV2 and TRBJ2-5; 9 nucleotides line up with TRBD1. Germline lookup yields CDR1 SNHLY and CDR2 FYNNEI. This CDR3 region has 16 residues. V lost 8 bases, J lost 4 bases, and 14 bases stayed unmatched. CDR3 DNA: TGTGCCAGCGCCCAAGGTCCCGCGGGACAGGGAGAGACCCAGTACTTC. Its translation: CASAQGPAGQGETQYF.

Details on this clonotype: A much larger clone differs from this one at a single base, so this may be a read error. The J gene is TRBJ1-5, the V gene TRBV12-3 or TRBV12-4, with D perhaps matching TRBD1 (5 bases). The length of the CDR3 is 14 residues. V was clipped by 7 bases and J by 9 bases, with 19 bases between them. The CDR3 DNA is TGTGCCAGCACCGGCGGGGGGATGGATCGGCCCCAGCATTTT. Its protein is CASTGGGMDRPQHF.

A word on this clonotype: A much larger clone sits a single nucleotide away, making a read error possible. The genes are TRBV30 and TRBJ2-3; D gene uncertain. Per germline, CDR1 GTSNPN and CDR2 SVGIG (reference sequence). The CDR3 has 12 amino acids. The CDR3 loop is CACSVLTDTQYF. CDR3 DNA: TGTGCCTGTAGTGTTCTCACAGATACGCAGTATTTT.

At least ten counts were recorded for this clonotype. The V and J genes are TRBV6-2 or TRBV6-3 and TRBJ2-5; 7 bases align to TRBD2. The CDR3 covers 15 residues. Germline loops: CDR1 MNHEY, CDR2 SVGEGT. The V and J ends lost 6 bases and 4 bases, in that order; junction bases with no gene match: 11. The CDR3 here is CASRAARESRETQYF. The CDR3 nucleotides read TGTGCCAGCAGAGCGGCGCGGGAGTCGCGAGAGACCCAGTACTTC.

Regarding this clonotype: A read error is possible here, since a much larger clone lies one base away. V is TRBV7-9 and J is TRBJ2-1, with D uncertain. This CDR3 has 14 amino acids. Per germline, CDR1 SEHNR and CDR2 FQNEAQ (reference sequence). CDR3 in amino acids: CASGLSVGYNEQFF. CDR3 DNA sequence: TGTGCCAGCGGCTTGTCGGTCGGTTACAATGAGCAGTTCTTC.

With respect to this clonotype: The junction and the germline gene differ at one end; a read error may be behind it. The chain employs TRBV29-1 and TRBJ1-1; 7 bases match TRBD1. This CDR3 has 13 residues. Germline CDR1 and CDR2: SQVTM and ANQGSEA. The CDR3 here is CSSAVTGSTEVFF. The CDR3 nucleotides read TGCAGCTCTGCCGTGACAGGGTCGACTGAAGTTTTCTTT.

Concerning this clonotype: One base away lies a much larger clone, so this may be a sequencing read error. The rearrangement joins TRBV20-1 to TRBJ2-3, with 11 bases identical to TRBD1. The CDR3 spans 15 residues. Germline-derived CDR1 and CDR2 are DFQATT and SNEGSKA (reference sequence). Here the CDR3 reads CIARSGTGGSDTQYF. As DNA, the CDR3 is TGCATTGCTCGATCCGGGACAGGGGGATCAGATACGCAGTATTTT.

This clonotype was seen many times. This sequence joins TRBV11-2 and TRBJ2-3, with D uncertain. Trimming stripped 1 base from V and 1 base from J, with 15 bases between. The germline gives CDR1 SGHAT, CDR2 FQNNGV. This CDR3 comprises 17 residues. This CDR3 is CASSLVYGFVGTDTQYF. CDR3 in DNA: TGTGCCAGCAGCTTAGTGTATGGGTTCGTGGGCACAGATACGCAGTATTTT.

The table lists this clonotype with many counts. V gene TRBV29-1 combines with J gene TRBJ2-5, with D perhaps being TRBD1 or TRBD2 (5 bases each). Germline CDR1 and CDR2: SQVTM and ANQGSEA. V lost 4 bases, J lost 5 bases, and 20 bases lay in between. There are 15 residues in the CDR3. The CDR3 here is CSVGGAKSSGETQYF. As DNA, the CDR3 is TGCAGCGTTGGAGGGGCGAAGTCATCTGGGGAGACCCAGTACTTC.

On this clonotype: This CDR3 is missing its conserved last phenylalanine or tryptophan, likely due to a read error. V usage is TRBV6-2 or TRBV6-3 and J usage is TRBJ2-7, with 8 bases identical to TRBD2. The CDR3 is 13 residues long. Germline CDR1 MNHEY, CDR2 SVGEGT. The CDR3 sequence: CASSIGLAYEQYL. The CDR3 DNA sequence: TGTGCCAGCAGCATCGGACTAGCCTATGAGCAGTACTTA.

Concerning this clonotype itself: A junction end diverges from the germline sequence, so it may reflect a read error. The chain recombines TRBV6-1 with TRBJ1-2; 9 nucleotides agree with TRBD1. The CDR3 extends over 15 amino acids. Germline assignment: CDR1 MNHNS and CDR2 SASEGT. The CDR3 region is CASSALMRTGADYTF. CDR3 in DNA: TGCGCCAGCAGCGCCTTAATGCGGACAGGGGCTGACTACACCTTC.

The chain is built from TRBV28 and TRBJ1-6; D gene unclear. V was shortened by 3 bases and J by 0 bases, with 6 bases between the two germline ends. Germline V CDR1 and CDR2: MDHEN, SYDVKM. The CDR3 extends over 15 amino acids. In nucleotides, the CDR3 is TGTGCCAGCAGTTTCGATAGCTCCTATAATTCACCCCTCCACTTT. Protein sequence: CASSFDSSYNSPLHF. Variable domain in full (rest from reference TRBV28 and TRBJ1-6): DVKVTQSSRYLVKRTGEKVFLECVQDMDHENMFWYRQDPGLGLRLIYFSYDVKMKEKGDIPEGYSVSREKKERFSLILESASTNQTSMYLCASSFDSSYNSPLHFGNGTRLTVT.